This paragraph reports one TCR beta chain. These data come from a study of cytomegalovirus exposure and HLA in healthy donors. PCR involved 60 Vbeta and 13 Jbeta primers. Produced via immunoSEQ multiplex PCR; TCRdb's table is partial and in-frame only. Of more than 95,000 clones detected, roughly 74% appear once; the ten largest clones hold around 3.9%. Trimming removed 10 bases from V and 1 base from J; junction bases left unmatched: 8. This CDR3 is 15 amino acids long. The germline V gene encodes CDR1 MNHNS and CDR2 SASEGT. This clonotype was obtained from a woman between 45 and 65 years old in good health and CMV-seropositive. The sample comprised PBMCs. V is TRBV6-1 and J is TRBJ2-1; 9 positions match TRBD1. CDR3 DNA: TGTGCCACCCGGGACAGGGTAAATTCCTACAATGAGCAGTTCTTC. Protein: CATRDRVNSYNEQFF.